This T cell receptor beta chain was found in a study of shared clonotypes between healthy human individuals. Everyone who donated was a Caucasian adult who lived in Nashville, Tennessee. Each cell subset's genomic DNA was divided evenly among several immunoSEQ plates. In the original processing: Owing to the provision of junction-only sequences devoid of quality scores by immunoSEQ, filtering differed. Generated by immunoSEQ multiplex PCR, the TCRdb table keeps only in-frame clones and is missing some. Clone size and V and J calls were adopted from that table, with D and trimming inferred from the DNA. The sample includes around 450,000 clones, 70% to 80% of them seen just once. About this clone itself: Its specificity is not known.

This CDR3 spans 14 amino acids. Trimming shortened V by 4 bases and J by 6 bases, and 16 bases separated the two germline ends. Germline V gene sequence: CDR1 SGHRS, CDR2 YFSETQ. The study, taken as a whole, reports: Apart from blood, nothing was sampled; tissue repertoires likely differ.

This chain uses TRBV5-1 with TRBJ1-2; D possibly corresponds to TRBD1 (6 bases). Sequences were obtained from PBMCs. This TCR was recovered from a woman in her thirties or forties in good health. Some clones in this sample may be carry-over from other donors' samples. CDR3 nucleotides: TGCGCCAGCAGCCCCGGACAGAACAGCGATGGCTACACCTTC. Translation: CASSPGQNSDGYTF.